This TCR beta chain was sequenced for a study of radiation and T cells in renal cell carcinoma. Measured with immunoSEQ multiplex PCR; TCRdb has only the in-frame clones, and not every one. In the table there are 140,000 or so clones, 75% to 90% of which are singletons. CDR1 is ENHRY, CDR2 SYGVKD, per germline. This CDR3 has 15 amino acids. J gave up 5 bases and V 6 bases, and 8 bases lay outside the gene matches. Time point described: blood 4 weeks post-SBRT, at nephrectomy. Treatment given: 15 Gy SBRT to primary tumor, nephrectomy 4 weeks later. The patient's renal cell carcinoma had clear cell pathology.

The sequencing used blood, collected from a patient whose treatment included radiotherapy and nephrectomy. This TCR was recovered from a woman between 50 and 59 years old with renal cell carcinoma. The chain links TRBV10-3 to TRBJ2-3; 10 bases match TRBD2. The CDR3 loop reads CAIRGSGGAGDTQYF. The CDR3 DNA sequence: TGTGCCATCAGGGGGAGCGGGGGGGCCGGAGATACGCAGTATTTT.